The 23 T cell receptor beta chains below all came from one sample that was sequenced in a study of T cell changes during pregnancy in multiple sclerosis. Assay: immunoSEQ multiplex PCR; the TCRdb copy retains only in-frame clones and omits some. Of approximately 80,000 clones detected, about 94% appear once; the ten largest clones hold roughly 0.93%. This material consisted of peripheral blood, taken in the second trimester of pregnancy. The receptor set was obtained from a female donor in good health, enrolled as a control in a pregnancy study.

The chain recombines TRBV7-9 with TRBJ2-2, with TRBD1 matching 9 bases. The CDR3 consists of 16 residues. The germline V gene encodes CDR1 SEHNR and CDR2 FQNEAQ (reference sequence). After removal of 5 bases from V and 1 base from J, the junction contained 5 bases not matched to a gene. CDR3 protein: CASSLGTGMNTGELFF. DNA for the CDR3: TGTGCCAGCAGCCTGGGGACAGGGATGAACACCGGGGAGCTGTTTTTT.

The V gene is TRBV27, the J gene TRBJ2-3; perhaps TRBD1 as D (5 bases). V was pared by 7 bases and J by 2 bases, with 13 bases between. Germline CDR1 is MNHEY and CDR2 is SMNVEV (reference sequence). This CDR3 comprises 14 residues. CDR3 nucleotides: TGTGCCAGCAACAGTCTGGGGCTCACAGATACGCAGTATTTT. Translation: CASNSLGLTDTQYF.

This clone showed up just once. The J gene is TRBJ2-1, the V gene TRBV2; 10 bases align to TRBD2. J lost 4 bases, V lost 6 bases, and 6 bases had no gene match. Germline V CDR1 and CDR2: SNHLY, FYNNEI. The CDR3 runs to 15 residues. CDR3 loop: CASSVLAGPYNEQFF. In nucleotides, the CDR3 is TGTGCCAGCAGCGTACTAGCGGGGCCGTACAATGAGCAGTTCTTC.

The V and J genes are TRBV28 and TRBJ1-2; weak D call: TRBD1 (5 bases). CDR3 length: 12 residues. In germline, CDR1 is MDHEN, CDR2 SYDVKM. Trimming shortened V by 4 bases and J by 6 bases, and 9 bases separated the two germline ends. The CDR3 bases are TGTGCCAGCAGTTCCACAGGCGATGGCTACACCTTC. Translation gives CASSSTGDGYTF.

This rearrangement joins TRBV15 to TRBJ2-7; TRBD1 matches 9 bases. There are 14 residues in the CDR3. Trimming at V came to 4 bases and at J to 4 bases, leaving 5 bases not matched to a gene. Per the germline V gene, CDR1 is LNHNV and CDR2 is YYDKDF (reference sequence). The CDR3: CATSNGDRDYEQYF. CDR3 DNA: TGTGCCACCAGCAACGGGGACAGGGATTACGAGCAGTACTTC. The whole variable domain, filled in from reference TRBV15 and TRBJ2-7, reads DAMVIQNPRYQVTQFGKPVTLSCSQTLNHNVMYWYQQKSSQAPKLLFHYYDKDFNNEADTPDNFQSRRPNTSFCFLDIRSPGLGDTAMYLCATSNGDRDYEQYFGPGTRLTVT.

V gene TRBV2 combines with J gene TRBJ2-7, with D tentatively TRBD1 (5 bases). In germline, CDR1 is SNHLY, CDR2 FYNNEI. Trimming left V 3 bases short and J 2 bases short, with 17 bases between. This CDR3 contains 16 residues. CDR3 sequence (DNA): TGTGCCAGCAGTGACCCGACAGCCGATGACCCCTACGAGCAGTACTTC. As protein: CASSDPTADDPYEQYF.

The chain couples TRBV11-2 to TRBJ2-7, with 10 bases that match TRBD2. The germline V gene encodes CDR1 SGHAT and CDR2 FQNNGV. This CDR3 is 15 amino acids long. The ends lost 5 bases at V and 4 bases at J; junction bases unmatched: 8. In DNA form, the CDR3 reads TGTGCCAGCAGCCTCACTAGCGGGGAGTTTTACGAGCAGTACTTC. Translation gives CASSLTSGEFYEQYF.

The J gene is TRBJ1-5, the V gene TRBV19, with a possible D match to TRBD1 (6 bases). Trimming took 2 bases from V and 2 from J, leaving 22 bases between them. CDR3 length: 19 amino acids. Germline V gene data show CDR1 as LNHDA and CDR2 as SQIVND (reference sequence). The CDR3 region is CASSIFLDRFLGRNQPQHF. In DNA form, the CDR3 reads TGTGCCAGTAGTATATTTCTGGACAGATTTTTGGGTCGCAATCAGCCCCAGCATTTT.

The chain combines TRBV7-9 with TRBJ2-1; D perhaps matches TRBD2 (6 bases). CDR1 and CDR2 from the germline V gene are SEHNR and FQNEAQ (reference sequence). The V and J ends lost 4 bases and 3 bases respectively, with 13 bases between them. The CDR3 contains 15 residues. The CDR3 region has the DNA TGTGCCAGCAGCTCATTAGCGGCCCTCTACAATGAGCAGTTCTTC. It translates to CASSSLAALYNEQFF. The variable domain in full, with the rest retrieved from reference TRBV7-9 and TRBJ2-1, is DTGVSQNPRHKITKRGQNVTFRCDPISEHNRLYWYRQTLGQGPEFLTYFQNEAQLEKSRLLSDRFSAERPKGSFSTLEIQRTEQGDSAMYLCASSSLAALYNEQFFGPGTRLTVL.

The CDR3 DNA reads as TGTGCCAGCAGCCCCGGGACAGGGAGGCGTAGCGAGCAGTACTTC. Translating gives CASSPGTGRRSEQYF. The V gene is TRBV11-3, the J gene TRBJ2-7, with TRBD1 identical over 9 bases. V lost 5 bases to trimming and J lost 6 bases; unmatched junction nucleotides: 11. CDR1 and CDR2 (germline): SGHNT, YENEEA. The CDR3 is 15 amino acids.

Here the CDR3 reads CASTGGGTQYF. The CDR3 DNA follows: TGTGCCAGCACCGGGGGGGGGACCCAGTACTTC. This chain uses TRBV2 with TRBJ2-5; 8 bases are shared with TRBD2. The germline V gene encodes CDR1 SNHLY and CDR2 FYNNEI. J lost 7 bases, V lost 7 bases, and 2 bases had no gene match. The CDR3 is 11 residues long.

The CDR3 loop reads CASSLAGPSYEQYF. CDR3 nucleotides: TGCGCCAGCAGCCTAGCGGGGCCCTCCTACGAGCAGTACTTC. The chain joins TRBV5-1 to TRBJ2-7; TRBD2 aligns across 9 bases. Germline V lookup: CDR1 SGHRS, CDR2 YFSETQ. The CDR3 sequence is 14 residues long. After removal of 4 bases from V and 0 bases from J, the junction contained 2 bases not matched to a gene.

V usage is TRBV5-1 and J usage is TRBJ1-2, with D hard to call. The ends were cut back, 0 bases at V and 6 bases at J, with 9 bases in the middle. The CDR3 sequence is 13 residues long. Germline V gives CDR1 SGHRS, CDR2 YFSETQ. In DNA, the CDR3 is TGCGCCAGCAGCTTGGGAACGGGAAATGGCTACACCTTC. Translation gives CASSLGTGNGYTF.

This clone was seen once. The genes are TRBV2 and TRBJ2-3, with D tentatively TRBD2 (6 bases). Trimming took 6 bases from V and 6 from J, leaving 13 bases between them. Germline V gene data show CDR1 as SNHLY and CDR2 as FYNNEI. The CDR3 has 13 amino acids. The CDR3 DNA reads TGTGCCAGCAGGGCACGGGGGAAGGATACGCAGTATTTT. It yields the protein CASRARGKDTQYF.

The V gene is TRBV28, the J gene TRBJ2-7; 11 nucleotides align to TRBD2. V trimming: 5 bases; J trimming: 3 bases; junction bases outside the gene matches: 3. From germline, CDR1 is MDHEN and CDR2 SYDVKM. This CDR3 region has 14 residues. CDR3 DNA: TGTGCCAGCAGTCGACTAGCGGGATTCTACGAGCAGTACTTC. The encoded protein is CASSRLAGFYEQYF.

The V gene is TRBV5-4, the J gene TRBJ2-5; weak D call: TRBD1 (6 bases). The length of the CDR3 is 14 residues. The V and J ends lost 0 bases and 2 bases respectively, with 8 bases between them. Germline CDR1 SGHNT, CDR2 YYREEE (reference sequence). The DNA of the CDR3 is TGTGCCAGCAGCTTGGGTCAGGGGCAAGAGACCCAGTACTTC. The encoded protein is CASSLGQGQETQYF. Full variable domain (missing parts from reference TRBV5-4 and TRBJ2-5): ETGVTQSPTHLIKTRGQQVTLRCSSQSGHNTVSWYQQALGQGPQFIFQYYREEENGRGNFPPRFSGLQFPNYSSELNVNALELDDSALYLCASSLGQGQETQYFGPGTRLLVL.

The rearrangement joins TRBV15 to TRBJ2-2; D remains ambiguous. Trimming took 0 bases from V and 4 from J, leaving 9 bases between them. The CDR3 loop spans 15 amino acids. Germline V gene data show CDR1 as LNHNV and CDR2 as YYDKDF (reference sequence). CDR3 in DNA: TGTGCCACCAGCAGAGAGAACTATCCCACCGGGGAGCTGTTTTTT. Its protein product is CATSRENYPTGELFF.

The rearrangement links TRBV5-3 to TRBJ2-5, with D possibly being TRBD1 (5 bases). TRBV5-3 is identified as an open reading frame with a role that is uncertain. V was shortened by 4 bases and J by 0 bases, with 10 bases between the two germline ends. The CDR3 is made up of 14 amino acids. In nucleotides, the CDR3 is TGTGCCAGAAGCACAGGACGGCACCAAGAGACCCAGTACTTC. This encodes CARSTGRHQETQYF.

This rearrangement joins TRBV6-4 to TRBJ2-3; 9 nucleotides match TRBD2. Germline V gene sequence: CDR1 MRHNA, CDR2 SNTAGT. The CDR3 contains 16 residues. V lost 6 bases to trimming and J lost 4 bases; unmatched junction nucleotides: 11. This CDR3 reads CASSDQAGGSADTQYF. In DNA, the CDR3 is TGTGCCAGCAGCGACCAGGCGGGAGGGTCTGCAGATACGCAGTATTTT.

The sample holds one count of this clone. The chain links TRBV9 to TRBJ2-1; TRBD2 is a possible D gene (6 bases). Germline lookup yields CDR1 SGDLS and CDR2 YYNGEE. V lost 0 bases and J lost 3, with 10 bases in between. The CDR3 is made up of 15 amino acids. CDR3 nucleotide sequence: TGTGCCAGCAGCGTAGGGGACGGGAGCTACAATGAGCAGTTCTTC. Encoded protein: CASSVGDGSYNEQFF.

The chain has TRBV5-1 and TRBJ2-2; tentatively, D is TRBD2 (6 bases). Trimming stripped 0 bases from V and 2 bases from J, with 11 bases between. The germline gives CDR1 SGHRS, CDR2 YFSETQ. The CDR3 contains 16 residues. The CDR3 DNA reads TGCGCCAGCAGCTTGGCGGGGGAGCTTAACACCGGGGAGCTGTTTTTT. It translates to CASSLAGELNTGELFF.

V usage is TRBV4-1 and J usage is TRBJ1-2, with a tentative D call TRBD1 (6 bases). The V and J ends lost 0 bases and 7 bases respectively, with 18 bases between them. The CDR3 has 16 amino acids. Germline V gene lookup returns CDR1 MGHRA and CDR2 YSYEKL. The CDR3 protein is CASSQDVGQGLLGYTF. The CDR3 DNA reads TGCGCCAGCAGCCAAGACGTAGGGCAGGGGTTACTTGGCTACACCTTC.

The chain employs TRBV2 and TRBJ2-3, with D maybe TRBD1 (6 bases). The germline CDR1 and CDR2 sequences are SNHLY and FYNNEI. Trimming removed 6 bases from V and 6 bases from J, with 22 bases in between. The CDR3 runs 16 residues. The CDR3 spells CASSTYRVGDGDTQYF. The DNA of the CDR3 is TGTGCCAGCAGCACCTACAGGGTGGGGGACGGGGATACGCAGTATTTT.